This T cell receptor beta chain derives from a study of identical twins. From the 5' RACE reads, TCRdb called clonotypes with MiXCR, one entry per CDR3 protein. The sample has some 500,000 distinct CDR3 sequences, roughly an eighth seen once. There are a few counts of this clonotype. Germline V gene lookup returns CDR1 DFQATT and CDR2 SNEGSKA (reference sequence). V lost 6 bases and J lost 5, with 17 bases in between. The CDR3 extends over 14 amino acids. This sample also belongs to another study, concerning yellow fever vaccine responses in identical twins.

The chain uses TRBV20-1 and TRBJ2-1; D unclear. The sequence derives from a woman under 30 in good health. Sequenced material: CD4+ T cells sorted from blood. The CDR3 region has the DNA TGCAGTGCAAATCGGCCAGAAGGAGACAATGAGCAGTTCTTC. The encoded protein is CSANRPEGDNEQFF.